This TCR beta chain was documented in a study of cytomegalovirus exposure and HLA in healthy donors. Study conclusions and caveats: Accurate prediction of most subjects' HLA-A and HLA-B alleles from TCR beta sequences was reported.

In regard to this clone: Antigen specificity is unknown.

This CDR3 region has 15 residues. V gave up 4 bases and J gave up 6 bases; unmatched junction bases: 5. CDR1 GTSNPN and CDR2 SVGIG come from the germline V gene (reference sequence). The PCR was carried out with 60 Vbeta primers and 13 Jbeta primers. Measured with immunoSEQ multiplex PCR; TCRdb has only the in-frame clones, and not every one. Of fewer than 5,500 clones in the sample, 81% were seen once. The sequence was obtained from a woman in her forties in good health and CMV-seropositive. This rearrangement joins TRBV30 to TRBJ2-1, with 14 positions matching TRBD2. Source material: PBMCs. The CDR3 loop reads CAWTVGTSGSNEQFF. CDR3 bases: TGTGCCTGGACCGTTGGGACTAGCGGGAGCAATGAGCAGTTCTTC.